This T cell receptor beta chain was recorded in a study of regulatory T cells in long-lasting Graves disease. Noted time point: newly diagnosed GD, antithyroid drugs for less than 3 months. PBMC RNA was the source of the TCR library. TCR beta libraries were built with iRepertoire HTBI primers and Arm-PCR of CDR3 regions. TCRdb redid the calling of the multiplex PCR reads with MiXCR, one entry per CDR3 protein. The table has about 540,000 distinct CDR3 sequences, roughly 14% seen once. In this sample, this clonotype turned up many times. This CDR3 is built from 17 residues. Germline V gene data show CDR1 as SGHRS and CDR2 as YFSETQ. The V segment lost 0 bases and the J segment 4 bases; nucleotides outside the gene matches: 13. These data also featured in a second study, about T cells in Graves' hyperthyroidism and ophthalmopathy.

This chain uses TRBV5-1 with TRBJ2-7; 7 nucleotides agree with TRBD1. Sequences were derived from peripheral blood mononuclear cells (PBMCs), sampled at new diagnosis, from a patient treated with antithyroid drugs. This receptor was taken from a man younger than 40 with Graves disease. CDR3 coding DNA: TGCGCCAGCAGCTTGGATACGACAGGGCTTCGCGTTTACGAGCAGTACTTC. It codes for CASSLDTTGLRVYEQYF.